The rows below give T cell receptor beta chains drawn from one sample of a study of cytomegalovirus exposure and HLA in healthy donors. TCRdb's copy holds only in-frame clones and misses some; the assay was immunoSEQ multiplex PCR. The sample includes 150,000 to 200,000 clones, around two thirds of them seen just once. The sample was PBMCs. Source of these receptors: a man aged 40-49 years in good health and CMV-seronegative. Each CDR3 is given without its conserved first and last residue. The order of the fields is D gene, clone size, J gene, V gene, CDR3 protein. The D gene is left open where the match is weak. Some rows mark clone size as missing; the rest say once, few, many or name a class of expanded clone.

>NA|NA|TRBJ2-5|TRBV5-1
ASSLAPVSETQY
>TRBD1|few|TRBJ1-1|TRBV15
ATRSTGGTEAF
>NA|NA|TRBJ1-4|TRBV6-5
ASKGDAEKLF
>NA|NA|TRBJ2-7|TRBV21-1
ASPDRFSYEQY
>TRBD1|NA|TRBJ2-3|TRBV5-4
ASSQDRGVDTQY
>NA|NA|TRBJ2-7|TRBV6-6
ASSFGVAYEQY
>NA|NA|TRBJ2-3|TRBV7-9
SSSLSKSSTDTQY
>NA|NA|TRBJ1-5|TRBV10-3
AISESEGTGSRQPQH
>TRBD1|few|NA|TRBV5-5
ASSTGSDSYEQY
>TRBD1|NA|TRBJ1-1|TRBV10-3
AINPGGAVTEAF
>NA|NA|TRBJ1-5|TRBV19
ASSIADSNQPQH
>TRBD2|NA|TRBJ2-7|TRBV4-1
ASSQDDERGEQY